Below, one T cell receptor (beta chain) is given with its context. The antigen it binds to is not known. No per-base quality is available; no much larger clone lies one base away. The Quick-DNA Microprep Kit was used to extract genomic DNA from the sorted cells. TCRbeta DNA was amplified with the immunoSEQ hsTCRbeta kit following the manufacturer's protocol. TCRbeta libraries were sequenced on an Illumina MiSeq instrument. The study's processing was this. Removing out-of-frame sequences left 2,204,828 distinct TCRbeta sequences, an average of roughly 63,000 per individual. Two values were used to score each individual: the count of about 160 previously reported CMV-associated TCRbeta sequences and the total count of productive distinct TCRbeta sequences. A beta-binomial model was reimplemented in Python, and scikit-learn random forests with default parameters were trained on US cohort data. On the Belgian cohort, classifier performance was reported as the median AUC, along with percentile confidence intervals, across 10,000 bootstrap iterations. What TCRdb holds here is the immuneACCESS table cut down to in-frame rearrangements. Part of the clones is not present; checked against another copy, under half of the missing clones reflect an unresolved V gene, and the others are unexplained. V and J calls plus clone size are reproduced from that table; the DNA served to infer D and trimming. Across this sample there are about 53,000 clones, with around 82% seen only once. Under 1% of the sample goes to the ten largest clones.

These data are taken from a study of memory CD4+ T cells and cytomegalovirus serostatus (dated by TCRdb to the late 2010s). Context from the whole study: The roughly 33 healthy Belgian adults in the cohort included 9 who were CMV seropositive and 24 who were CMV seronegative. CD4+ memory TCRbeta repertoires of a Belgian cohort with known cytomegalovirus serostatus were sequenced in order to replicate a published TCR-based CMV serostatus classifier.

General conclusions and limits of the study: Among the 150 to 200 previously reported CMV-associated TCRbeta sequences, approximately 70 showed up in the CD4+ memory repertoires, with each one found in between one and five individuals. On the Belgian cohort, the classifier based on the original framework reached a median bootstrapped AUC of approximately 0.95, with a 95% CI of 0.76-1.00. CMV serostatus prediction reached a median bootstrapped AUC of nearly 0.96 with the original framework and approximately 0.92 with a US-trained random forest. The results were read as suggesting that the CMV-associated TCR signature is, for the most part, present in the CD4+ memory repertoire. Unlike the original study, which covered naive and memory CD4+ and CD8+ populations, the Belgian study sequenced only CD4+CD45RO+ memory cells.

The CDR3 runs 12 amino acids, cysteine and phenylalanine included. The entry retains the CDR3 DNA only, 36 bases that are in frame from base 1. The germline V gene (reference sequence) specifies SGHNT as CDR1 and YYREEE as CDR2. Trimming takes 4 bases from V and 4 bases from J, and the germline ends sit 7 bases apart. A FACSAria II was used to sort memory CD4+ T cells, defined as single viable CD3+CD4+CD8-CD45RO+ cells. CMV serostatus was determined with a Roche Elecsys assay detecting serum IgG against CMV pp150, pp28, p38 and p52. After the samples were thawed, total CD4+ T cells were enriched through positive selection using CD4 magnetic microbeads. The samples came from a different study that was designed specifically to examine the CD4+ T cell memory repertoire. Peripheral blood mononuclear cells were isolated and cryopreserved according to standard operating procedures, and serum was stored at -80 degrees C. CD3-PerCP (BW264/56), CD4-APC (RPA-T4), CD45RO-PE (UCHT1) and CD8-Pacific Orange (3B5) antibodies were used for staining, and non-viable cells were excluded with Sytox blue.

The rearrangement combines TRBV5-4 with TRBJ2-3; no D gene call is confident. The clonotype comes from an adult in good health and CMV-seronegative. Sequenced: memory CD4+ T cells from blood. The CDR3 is CASSETPDTQYF. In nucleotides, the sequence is TGTGCCAGCAGCGAGACCCCAGATACGCAGTATTTT.